Listed below are T cell receptor beta chains from one sample, sequenced in a study of low-dose radiotherapy and immunotherapy resistance in tumors. From the reads, TCRdb called clonotypes with MiXCR, one entry per CDR3 protein. The sample includes some 38,000 distinct CDR3 sequences, about 20% of them seen just once. This material consisted of PBMCs, taken after low-dose radiotherapy plus immunotherapy. These receptors were collected from a female donor with ovarian cancer. Both conserved end residues are part of each CDR3. D genes are given only for firm matches. Clone size is given as once, few, many or a size class.

.	13	TRBV7-6	TRBJ1-2	many	TGTGCCAGCAGCTTAGCGGGCAGAGAGGGCTACACCTTC	CASSLAGREGYTF
.	14	TRBV28	TRBJ1-3	many	TGTGCCAGCAGTTTCACAGGGAAAGAAAACACCATATATTTT	CASSFTGKENTIYF
.	16	TRBV28	TRBJ2-1	many	TGTGCCAGCAGTTTTCACGCCGCTAAGGGGGGAGGTGAGCAGTTCTTC	CASSFHAAKGGGEQFF
TRBD2	15	TRBV4-1	TRBJ2-7	many	TGCGCCAGCAGCCCCAGGACTAGCTTGAGAGACGAGCAGTACTTC	CASSPRTSLRDEQYF
TRBD2	14	TRBV29-1	TRBJ2-5	many	TGCAGCGTTGGTAGCGGGAGAGCGGGAGAGACCCAGTACTTC	CSVGSGRAGETQYF
TRBD1	16	TRBV5-5	TRBJ1-6	once	TGTGCCAGCAGCTTATTTCGGACAGGGGGCAATTCACCCCTCCACTTT	CASSLFRTGGNSPLHF
.	15	TRBV30	TRBJ1-4	many	TGTGCCTGGAGTGTAAAGAAGGCAGGGCCCGAAAAACTGTTTTTT	CAWSVKKAGPEKLFF
TRBD2	15	TRBV30	TRBJ2-7	many	TGTGCCTGGAGTGGTCTAGCGGGAGGGAGGTACGAGCAGTACTTC	CAWSGLAGGRYEQYF
.	14	TRBV2	TRBJ2-7	many	TGTGCCAGCAGTGATCCGGGAACTTCCTACGAGCAGTACTTC	CASSDPGTSYEQYF
.	13	TRBV5-1	TRBJ1-2	few	TGCGCCAGCAGCCCGGACATGAACTATGGCTGCACCTTC	CASSPDMNYGCTF
.	16	TRBV3-1	TRBJ2-7	many	TGTGCCAGCAGCCAAGGGTTAGGACAGAACACCTACGAGCAGTACTTC	CASSQGLGQNTYEQYF
TRBD1	18	TRBV5-1	TRBJ2-2	many	TGCGCCAGCAGCTTGGCCGGAGGAATGGGACAGTACACCGGGGAGCTGTTTTTT	CASSLAGGMGQYTGELFF
TRBD1	15	TRBV27	TRBJ1-1	many	TGTGCCAGCAGTTCTCCCAGGGGGCGTGATGGTGAAGCTTTCTTT	CASSSPRGRDGEAFF
.	10	TRBV20-1	TRBJ2-1	many	TGCAGTGCTGGATGGAATGAGCAGTTCTTC	CSAGWNEQFF
.	15	TRBV11-2	TRBJ2-1	many	TGTGCCAGCACCCAGCTTATGGTACCGAGGAATGAGCAGTTCTTC	CASTQLMVPRNEQFF
.	13	TRBV11-2	TRBJ2-7	many	TGTGCCAGCAGCTTCCGACGAGGGTACGAGCAGTACTTC	CASSFRRGYEQYF
TRBD1	14	TRBV29-1	TRBJ2-7	many	TGCAGAGATGCCGGGACAGCGAGCTCCTACGAGCAGTACTTC	CRDAGTASSYEQYF
TRBD2	16	TRBV11-3	TRBJ2-1	many	TGTGCCAGCAGCTTAGATGGGTCTAGCGGGTTGGGTGAGCAGTTCTTC	CASSLDGSSGLGEQFF
.	17	TRBV7-9	TRBJ2-3	many	TGTGCCAGCAGCTCCGTTTGGACAGCCATTAGCACAGATACGCAGTATTTT	CASSSVWTAISTDTQYF
TRBD2	18	TRBV28	TRBJ2-2	many	TGTGCCAGCAGTATGGGACTAGCGGGGTGGATGAACACCGGGGAGCTGTTTTTT	CASSMGLAGWMNTGELFF
.	13	TRBV28	TRBJ1-1	many	TGTGCCAGCAGGCGAAAACGGGTGATTGAAGCTTTCTTT	CASRRKRVIEAFF
.	14	TRBV20-1	TRBJ1-4	many	TGCAGTGCTAGCGGAGGGGGGTCTAATGAAAAACTGTTTTTT	CSASGGGSNEKLFF
TRBD2	16	TRBV7-6	TRBJ2-5	many	TGTGCCAGCAGCTCGGGGGGAGGGGACCACCAAGAGACCCAGTACTTC	CASSSGGGDHQETQYF
.	14	TRBV5-1	TRBJ2-3	many	TGCGCCAGCAGCTTGCAAGGGCGCGGAGATACGCAGTATTTT	CASSLQGRGDTQYF
TRBD1	15	TRBV7-8	TRBJ2-7	many	TGTGCCAGCAGCTTAGAACAGGGGGCGACCTACGAGCAGTACTTC	CASSLEQGATYEQYF
TRBD1	15	TRBV28	TRBJ2-3	many	TGTGCCAGCAGTCCAGGACAGGGGACCCCTCGTACGCAGTATTTT	CASSPGQGTPRTQYF
.	16	TRBV6-2/TRBV6-3	TRBJ1-2	many	TGTGCCAGCACCCTACGTGGACAGTTGAGAACGAATGGCTACACCTTC	CASTLRGQLRTNGYTF
TRBD2	14	TRBV19	TRBJ2-7	many	TGTGCCAGTCAGATTAGCGGGGGAAACTACGAGCAGTACTTC	CASQISGGNYEQYF
TRBD1	14	TRBV27	TRBJ1-6	many	TGTGCCAGCAGCTGGACAGGGGGTGGTTCACCCCTCCACTTT	CASSWTGGGSPLHF
TRBD1	16	TRBV28	TRBJ2-5	medium-sized	TGTGCCAGCAGTTCCCTAGGACAGGCGTACCAAGAGACCCAGTACTTC	CASSSLGQAYQETQYF
.	15	TRBV4-1	TRBJ2-7	many	TGCGCCAGCAGCCAAGGACTGTCACCGAGGGGGGAGCAGTACTTC	CASSQGLSPRGEQYF